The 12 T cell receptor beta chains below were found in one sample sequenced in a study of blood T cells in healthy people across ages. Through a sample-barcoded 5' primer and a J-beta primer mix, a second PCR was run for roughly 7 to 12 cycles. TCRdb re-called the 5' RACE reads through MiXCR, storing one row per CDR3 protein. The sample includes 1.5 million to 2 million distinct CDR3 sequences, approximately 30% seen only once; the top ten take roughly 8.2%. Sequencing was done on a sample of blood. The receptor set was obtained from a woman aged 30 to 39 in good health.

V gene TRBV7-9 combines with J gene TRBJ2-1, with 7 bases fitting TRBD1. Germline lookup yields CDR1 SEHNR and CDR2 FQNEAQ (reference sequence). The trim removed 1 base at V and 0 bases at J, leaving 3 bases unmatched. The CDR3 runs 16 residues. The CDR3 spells CASSLEGASSYNEQFF. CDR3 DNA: TGTGCCAGCAGCTTAGAGGGGGCTAGCTCCTACAATGAGCAGTTCTTC.

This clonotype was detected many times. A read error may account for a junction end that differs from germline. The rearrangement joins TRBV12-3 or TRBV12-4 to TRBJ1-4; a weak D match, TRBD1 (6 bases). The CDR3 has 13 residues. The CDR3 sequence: CASSLTGNEKLFF. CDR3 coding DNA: TGCGCCAGCAGCCTTACAGGGAATGAAAAACTGTTTTTT.

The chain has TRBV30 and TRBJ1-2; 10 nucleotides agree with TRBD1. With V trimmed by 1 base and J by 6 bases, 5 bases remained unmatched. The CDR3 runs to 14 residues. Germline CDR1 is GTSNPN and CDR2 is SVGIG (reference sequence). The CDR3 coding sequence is TGTGCCTGGAGTGCGGGACAGGGGATACATGGCTACACCTTC. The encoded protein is CAWSAGQGIHGYTF.

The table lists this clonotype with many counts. The DNA for the CDR3 is TGTGCCAGCAAAGCGGCTACGAACACCGGGGAGCTGTTTTTT. Residues: CASKAATNTGELFF. V usage is TRBV12-3 or TRBV12-4 and J usage is TRBJ2-2; a weak D match, TRBD2 (5 bases). With 7 bases removed from V and 0 bases from J, the gap between germline ends came to 9 bases. The CDR3 covers 14 residues.

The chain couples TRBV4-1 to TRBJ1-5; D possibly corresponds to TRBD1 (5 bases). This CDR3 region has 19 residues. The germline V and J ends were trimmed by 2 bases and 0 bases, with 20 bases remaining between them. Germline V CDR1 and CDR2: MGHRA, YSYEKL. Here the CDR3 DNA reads TGCGCCAGCAGCCAATTCGGGGCCGCGGGGCGCGGTAGCAATCAGCCCCAGCATTTT. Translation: CASSQFGAAGRGSNQPQHF.

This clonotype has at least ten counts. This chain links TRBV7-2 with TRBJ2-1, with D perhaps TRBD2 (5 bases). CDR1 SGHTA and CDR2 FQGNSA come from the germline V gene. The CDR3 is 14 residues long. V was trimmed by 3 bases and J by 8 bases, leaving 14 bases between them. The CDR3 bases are TGTGCCAGCAGCTTCCAGCCTAGCTCGGATGAGCAGTTCTTC. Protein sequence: CASSFQPSSDEQFF.

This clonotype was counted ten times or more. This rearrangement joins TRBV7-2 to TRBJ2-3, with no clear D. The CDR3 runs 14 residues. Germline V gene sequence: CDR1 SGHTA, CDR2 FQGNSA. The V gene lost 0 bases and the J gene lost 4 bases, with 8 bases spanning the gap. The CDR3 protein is CASSLALGADTQYF. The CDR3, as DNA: TGTGCCAGCAGCTTAGCGCTTGGGGCAGATACGCAGTATTTT.

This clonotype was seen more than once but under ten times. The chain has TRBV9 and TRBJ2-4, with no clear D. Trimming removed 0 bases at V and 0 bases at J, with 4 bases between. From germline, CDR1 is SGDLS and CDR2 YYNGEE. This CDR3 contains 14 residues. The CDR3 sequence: CASSVDVAKNIQYF. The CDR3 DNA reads TGTGCCAGCAGCGTAGATGTAGCCAAAAACATTCAGTACTTC.

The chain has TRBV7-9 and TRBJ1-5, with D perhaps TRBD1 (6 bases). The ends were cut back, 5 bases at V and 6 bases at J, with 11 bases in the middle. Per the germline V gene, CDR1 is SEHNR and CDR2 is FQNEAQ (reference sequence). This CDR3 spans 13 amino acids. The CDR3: CASSRGQGQPQHF. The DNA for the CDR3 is TGTGCCAGCAGCCGGGGGCAGGGTCAGCCCCAGCATTTT.

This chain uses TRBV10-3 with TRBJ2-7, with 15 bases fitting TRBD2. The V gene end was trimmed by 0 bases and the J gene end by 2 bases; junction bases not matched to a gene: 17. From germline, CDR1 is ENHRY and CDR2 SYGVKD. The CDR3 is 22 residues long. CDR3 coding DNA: TGTGCCATCAGTGAGTCGGTCACCCAGGGGGGGACTAGCGGGAGGAACACCTACGAGCAGTACTTC. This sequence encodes CAISESVTQGGTSGRNTYEQYF.

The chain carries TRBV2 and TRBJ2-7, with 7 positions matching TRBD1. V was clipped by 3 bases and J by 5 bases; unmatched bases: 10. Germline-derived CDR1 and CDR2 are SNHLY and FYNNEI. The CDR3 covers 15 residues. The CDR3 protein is CASSEFGRGSNEQYF. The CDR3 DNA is TGTGCCAGCAGTGAGTTCGGCAGGGGGTCCAACGAGCAGTACTTC.

CDR3: CASSDSGAVWGTQYF. DNA of the CDR3: TGTGCCAGCAGCGACAGCGGGGCGGTTTGGGGGACCCAGTACTTC. The J gene is TRBJ2-7, the V gene TRBV6-2 or TRBV6-3; 7 bases are a match to TRBD2. TRBJ2-5 matches the DNA end more closely, so the J call is doubtful. This CDR3 is 15 amino acids long. The V gene's germline CDR1 is MNHEY and CDR2 SVGEGT.